This entry is about one T cell receptor (beta chain). This clonotype showed up just once. The target of this receptor is not known. One end of the junction varies from germline; a read error may be responsible. Library prep was done by 5' RACE. Sequencing relied on an Illumina HiSeq 2500. The second PCR ran for about 6 to 11 cycles and used a J-beta primer mix along with a sample-barcoded 5' primer. A template-switch 5' adaptor carrying 12 random nucleotides introduced a unique molecular identifier onto each TCR beta cDNA molecule. Each sample yielded at least 2.5 million CDR3-containing paired-end reads. The Mint cDNA synthesis kit, primed by a TRBC-specific oligonucleotide, was used to synthesize first-strand cDNA from all RNA. Following uracil-DNA glycosylase treatment, a first 18-cycle PCR with universal primers M1SS and BC2_uni_R was performed on all cDNA. The published analysis was carried out like this. For normalization, 1 million high-quality reads, each with a distinct molecular identifier, were randomly selected from each sample. Instead of being binned into consensus sequences, reads with shared molecular identifiers were discarded. CDR3 identification, clonotype clustering and error correction used MiTCR with a Q25 quality threshold and the strictest error-elimination algorithm. A nonparametric unseen species model with Euler transformation was used to estimate a lower bound on total TCR beta diversity. TCRdb applied fastp at Q25 and MiXCR to the public reads, then kept only in-frame beta chains. Merged by CDR3 protein, the rows form single entries marked with the most common genes and DNA. V and J calls and clone size were set by TCRdb, not the authors. The sample yields about 780,000 distinct CDR3 sequences; around 45% were counted once. The ten largest clones capture 15% to 20% of the sample.

The sample belongs to a study of blood T cells in healthy people across ages (dated by TCRdb to 2014 to 2015). With respect to the entire study: In model experiments, template switching captured roughly one uniquely barcoded TCR beta cDNA molecule for every two T cells. Age-related changes in TCR beta repertoire diversity were measured in the study by deep sequencing normalized with unique cDNA molecular identifiers. Donors were grouped into four age groups: young (average approximately 15 years), middle-aged (39), aged (around 60) and long-lived (about 82). Donors of different ages were randomly distributed across sequencing lanes to avoid experimental bias. Two additional independent replicas of 1 million unique cDNA reads from the same blood draw were analyzed for two donors (one aged 18 to 30 and one aged 80 or older). On the study overall, not on this receptor specifically: Observed TCR beta diversity correlated strongly with the percentage of naive T cells measured by flow cytometry. Observed TCR beta diversity per million T cells fell roughly linearly with age, and a significant reduction was already apparent by age roughly 41. Conclusive comparison of naive and antigen-experienced compartments was prevented by the profiling of bulk unsorted PBMCs. Total diversity estimates from one million sequenced T cells were considered lower bounds and underestimates. Donor CMV infection status was unknown, potentially confounding age-related changes in expanded clonotypes. The long-lived group showed more naive CD4+ T cells, fewer expanded clones and increased TCR diversity than the aged group, suggesting age selection.

The CDR3 goes from the cysteine to the phenylalanine over 14 residues. The entry retains the CDR3 DNA only, 42 bases that are in frame from base 1. CDR1 and CDR2 are read off the germline V gene as SGHTA and FQGNSA. The roughly 38 donors, aged 6 to 90 years, were systemically healthy Caucasian individuals from Russia. Each donor gave 9 to 10 milliliters of peripheral blood, collected into EDTA-treated Vacutainer tubes. Ficoll-Paque density-gradient centrifugation was used to isolate PBMCs, with at least 6.5 million per sample. Total RNA, at least 6 micrograms per sample, was extracted from PBMCs with Trizol reagent. For every donor, flow cytometry on a PBMC aliquot measured the percentage of naive CD45RAhigh/CD27high T cells.

The sequence came from a man aged 80 or over in good health. Specimen: blood. The chain is encoded by TRBV7-2 joined to TRBJ2-5; the D gene is possibly TRBD1, with 5 bases matching. The CDR3 region: CAGSFRWLDNEQYF. The DNA reads as follows: TGTGCCGGCAGCTTTAGGTGGCTGGACAATGAGCAGTACTTC.